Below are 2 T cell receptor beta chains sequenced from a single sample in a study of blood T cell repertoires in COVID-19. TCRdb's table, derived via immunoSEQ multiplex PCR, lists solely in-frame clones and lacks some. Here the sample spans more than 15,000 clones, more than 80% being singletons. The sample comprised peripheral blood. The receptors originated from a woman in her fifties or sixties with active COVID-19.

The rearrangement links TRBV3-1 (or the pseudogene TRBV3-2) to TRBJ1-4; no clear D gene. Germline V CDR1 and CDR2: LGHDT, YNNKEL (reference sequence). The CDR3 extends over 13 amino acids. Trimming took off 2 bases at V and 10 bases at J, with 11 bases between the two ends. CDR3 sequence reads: CASSQPPMVKLFF. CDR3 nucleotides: TGTGCCAGCAGCCAACCCCCTATGGTAAAACTGTTTTTT.

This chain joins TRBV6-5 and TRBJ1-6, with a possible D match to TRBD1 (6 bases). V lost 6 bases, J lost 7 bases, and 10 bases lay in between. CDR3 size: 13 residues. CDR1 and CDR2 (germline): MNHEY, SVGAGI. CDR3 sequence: CASRRGQNSPLHF. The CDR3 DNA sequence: TGTGCCAGCAGGAGGGGACAAAATTCACCCCTCCACTTT.